This TCR beta chain was obtained from a study of blood T cell repertoires in COVID-19. Study overall: Specimens from acute and convalescent COVID-19 originated in the United States, Italy and Spain. PBMCs, B-cell-depleted T cells, or T cells were the source of the cDNA or gDNA that made up the material.

This clone has just a few counts. Some clones are missing from TCRdb's copy, which holds only in-frame ones; the method was immunoSEQ multiplex PCR. The sample contains about 160,000 clones, roughly 78% of which appear only once. With 6 bases removed from V and 2 bases from J, the gap between germline ends came to 14 bases. CDR1 and CDR2 from the germline V gene are LNHDA and SQIVND (reference sequence). The CDR3 totals 14 residues. The chain uses TRBV19 and TRBJ2-7; weak D call: TRBD2 (6 bases). The receptor was derived from a woman aged 60-75 years with COVID-19, enrolled during active disease. Sequences were obtained from peripheral blood. The CDR3 DNA reads TGTGCCAGTAGAACCGGGACTTTGGCCTACGAGCAGTACTTC. As protein: CASRTGTLAYEQYF. The full variable domain, completed using reference TRBV19 and TRBJ2-7, is DGGITQSPKYLFRKEGQNVTLSCEQNLNHDAMYWYRQDPGQGLRLIYYSQIVNDFQKGDIAEGYSVSREKKESFPLTVTSAQKNPTAFYLCASRTGTLAYEQYFGPGTRLTVT.